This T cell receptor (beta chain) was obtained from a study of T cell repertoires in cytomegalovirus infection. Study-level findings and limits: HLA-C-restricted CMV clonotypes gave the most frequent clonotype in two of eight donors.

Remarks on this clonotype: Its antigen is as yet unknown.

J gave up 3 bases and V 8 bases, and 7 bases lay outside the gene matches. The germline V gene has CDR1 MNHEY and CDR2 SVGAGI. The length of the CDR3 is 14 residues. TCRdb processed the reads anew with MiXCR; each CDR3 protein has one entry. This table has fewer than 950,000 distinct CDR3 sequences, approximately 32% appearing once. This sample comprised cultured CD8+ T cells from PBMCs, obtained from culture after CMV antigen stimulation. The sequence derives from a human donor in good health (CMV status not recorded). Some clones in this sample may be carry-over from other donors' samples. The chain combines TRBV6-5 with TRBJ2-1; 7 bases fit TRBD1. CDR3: CASGGRGFYNEQFF. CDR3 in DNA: TGTGCCAGCGGAGGCAGGGGGTTCTACAATGAGCAGTTCTTC.